A selection of T cell receptor beta chains follows, all from one sample in a study of blood T cell repertoires in COVID-19. Sequencing was performed with immunoSEQ multiplex PCR; in TCRdb, only in-frame clones are kept and a portion is missing. The sample consists of roughly 350,000 clones, roughly 85% of them appearing once. Material for sequencing was peripheral blood. Source of these receptors: a woman aged 18 to 35 with acute or convalescent COVID-19. Each CDR3 is given with its conserved first and last residue. D genes are given only for firm matches. Clone size is stated in some rows and not others, as once, few, many or a class when expanded.

J gene	D gene	V gene	CDR3 length	clone size	CDR3 protein	CDR3 DNA
TRBJ2-2	-	TRBV28	11	-	CASSFSGELFF	TGTGCCAGCAGTTTTTCTGGGGAGCTGTTTTTT
TRBJ1-2	-	TRBV11-2	13	few	CASSPDRLGGYTF	TGTGCCAGCAGCCCCGACAGGTTGGGAGGCTACACCTTC
TRBJ2-1	-	TRBV7-2	16	-	CASSLRGTRTTGEQFF	TGTGCCAGCAGCTTAAGAGGAACTAGGACTACCGGTGAGCAGTTCTTC
TRBJ1-1	-	TRBV2	13	few	CASSDTGLPEAFF	TGTGCCAGCAGTGATACAGGGTTGCCGGAAGCTTTCTTT
TRBJ2-2	-	TRBV7-3	15	-	CASSLGGESGGELFF	TGTGCCAGCAGCTTGGGGGGAGAGAGCGGCGGGGAGCTGTTTTTT
TRBJ2-3	-	TRBV5-5	16	-	CASSLSGGGSTDTQYF	TGTGCCAGCAGCTTGTCTGGGGGAGGTAGCACAGATACGCAGTATTTT
TRBJ2-7	-	TRBV29-1	14	once	CSVATSLGNYEQYF	TGCAGCGTGGCAACTAGCCTCGGGAACTACGAGCAGTACTTC
TRBJ2-7	TRBD2	TRBV7-8	15	-	CASTLSGGAHYEQYF	TGTGCCAGCACCTTGAGCGGGGGGGCACATTACGAGCAGTACTTC
TRBJ1-2	-	TRBV6-5	14	-	CASSYRALNYGYTF	TGTGCCAGCAGTTACAGAGCGTTGAACTATGGCTACACCTTC
TRBJ2-1	TRBD2	TRBV28	15	-	CASSFGLGISNEQFF	TGTGCCAGCAGTTTCGGACTAGGGATCAGCAATGAGCAGTTCTTC
TRBJ2-2	-	TRBV5-4	15	-	CASSLWQGRAGELFF	TGTGCCAGCAGCTTGTGGCAGGGGCGCGCCGGGGAGCTGTTTTTT
TRBJ2-5	-	TRBV7-8	14	once	CASTPGGGQETQYF	TGTGCCAGCACCCCCGGTGGGGGGCAAGAGACCCAGTACTTC
TRBJ1-2	TRBD1	TRBV13	15	once	CASSLGGGDVDGYTF	TGTGCCAGCAGCTTAGGAGGGGGCGATGTAGATGGCTACACCTTC
TRBJ1-2	-	TRBV6-5	15	-	CASSYSAWELNGYTF	TGTGCCAGCAGTTATTCCGCGTGGGAGTTGAACGGCTACACCTTC